This TCR beta chain was documented in a study of spatial heterogeneity in lung cancer. Study background: The study sequenced follow-up PBMC samples when they were available, at a median of roughly 22 months after resection. There were, on average, more than ten raw-read appearances for each unique TCR and UMI combination.

From germline, CDR1 is DFQATT and CDR2 SNEGSKA (reference sequence). The trim removed 6 bases at V and 2 bases at J, leaving 8 bases unmatched. The CDR3 contains 15 residues. Documented time point: blood at routine non-recurrence follow-up after resection. Whole RNA, which was extracted from tumor, nontumor lung tissue or frozen PBMC, was sequenced without any cell sorting. Each TCR cDNA molecule carried a unique molecular identifier. TCRdb called the 5' RACE reads again in MiXCR, with one record for every CDR3 protein. The sample yields more than 40,000 distinct CDR3 sequences, 20% to 25% seen once. Material: PBMCs, obtained at follow-up. V gene TRBV20-1 combines with J gene TRBJ2-5; 11 nucleotides align to TRBD2. This TCR was recovered from a female donor with early-stage non-small cell lung cancer. The DNA of the CDR3 is TGCAGTGCCCTATCTAGCGGGGGGAGACAAGAGACCCAGTACTTC. Its translation: CSALSSGGRQETQYF.